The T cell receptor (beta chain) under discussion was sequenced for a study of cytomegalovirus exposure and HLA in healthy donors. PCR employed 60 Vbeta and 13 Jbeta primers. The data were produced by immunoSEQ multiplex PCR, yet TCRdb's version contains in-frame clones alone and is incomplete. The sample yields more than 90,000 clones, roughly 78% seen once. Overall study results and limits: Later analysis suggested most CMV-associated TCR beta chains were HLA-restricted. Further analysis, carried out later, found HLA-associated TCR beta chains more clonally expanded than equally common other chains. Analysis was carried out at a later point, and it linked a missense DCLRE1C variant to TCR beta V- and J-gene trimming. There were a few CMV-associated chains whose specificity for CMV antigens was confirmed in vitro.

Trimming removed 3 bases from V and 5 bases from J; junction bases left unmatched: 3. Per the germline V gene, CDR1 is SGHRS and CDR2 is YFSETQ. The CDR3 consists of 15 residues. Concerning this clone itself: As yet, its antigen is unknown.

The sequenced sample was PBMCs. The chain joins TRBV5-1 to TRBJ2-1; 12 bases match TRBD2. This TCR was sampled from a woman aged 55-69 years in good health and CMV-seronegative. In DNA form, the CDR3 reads TGCGCCAGCAGCTCGAGACTAGCGGGAGACAATGAGCAGTTCTTC. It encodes CASSSRLAGDNEQFF.